These T cell receptor beta chains were read from a single sample in a study of radiation and T cells in renal cell carcinoma. Method: immunoSEQ multiplex PCR; TCRdb's copy keeps in-frame clones and lacks some. The sample has roughly 150,000 clones; approximately 88% are singletons. The source was blood, collected from a patient whose treatment included radiotherapy and nephrectomy. The receptor set was obtained from a woman between 50 and 59 years old with renal cell carcinoma. Both conserved end residues are part of each CDR3. D genes are given only for firm matches. Clone size is shown for a subset of rows, as once, few, many or a class of expanded clone.

>-|TRBJ1-3|-|TRBV6-1
TGTGCCAGCAAGCAACAGGATGGTGGAAACACCATATATTTT
CASKQQDGGNTIYF
>once|TRBJ2-1|TRBD1|TRBV7-6
TGTGCCAGCAGCTTAACGGGACAGGGTAACAATGAGCAGTTCTTC
CASSLTGQGNNEQFF
>-|TRBJ2-4|TRBD2|TRBV7-2
TGTGCCAGCAGCCCGAGCGGGGGGGTAAACATTCAGTACTTC
CASSPSGGVNIQYF
>-|TRBJ2-5|TRBD2|TRBV7-2
TGTGCCAGCAGCTTAGTAGCGGGGGGCAATCCCCAAGAGACCCAGTACTTC
CASSLVAGGNPQETQYF
>once|TRBJ1-2|TRBD1|TRBV6-5
TGTGCCAGCAGTTACCTGGACAGGGGCGGCTACACCTTC
CASSYLDRGGYTF
>once|TRBJ2-7|-|TRBV15
TGTGCCACCAGCAGTATGGGTTTAAGGGGCGAGCAGTACTTC
CATSSMGLRGEQYF
>-|TRBJ1-1|-|TRBV5-6
TGTGCCAGCAGCTTGGTCGGCAGGGGCCACACTGAAGCTTTCTTT
CASSLVGRGHTEAFF
>-|TRBJ2-1|-|TRBV2
TGTGCCAGCAGTGTGACCCCCGGGCCTTCCAATGAGCAGTTCTTC
CASSVTPGPSNEQFF
>once|TRBJ1-1|-|TRBV4-2
TGTGCCAGCAGCCAAGACCTCAGGGGTCTTGAAGCTTTCTTT
CASSQDLRGLEAFF
>-|TRBJ2-7|-|TRBV21-1
TGTGCCAGCAGCGGGGAGGGGATTGGCTACGAGCAGTACTTC
CASSGEGIGYEQYF
>-|TRBJ1-1|-|TRBV19
TGTGCCAGCAACAGGGAAGAGAGAGCTTTCTTT
CASNREERAFF
>-|TRBJ1-2|-|TRBV6-1
TGTGCCAGCATCCGACTGGGTGACGACTATGGCTACACCTTC
CASIRLGDDYGYTF
>-|TRBJ1-1|-|TRBV7-8
TGTGCCAGCAGCTATGGGGAGGGTAACACTGAAGCTTTCTTT
CASSYGEGNTEAFF
>-|TRBJ2-3|-|TRBV11-2
TGTGCCAGCAGCTTCCTGGAGGGGGGCCTGACAGATACGCAGTATTTT
CASSFLEGGLTDTQYF
>-|TRBJ1-1|-|TRBV10-3
TGTGCCATCAGTAGAGGGGAGAACACTGAAGCTTTCTTT
CAISRGENTEAFF
>-|TRBJ1-3|-|TRBV5-1
TGCGCCAGCAGCTTGGCCCAGGGTTCCGGAAACACCATATATTTT
CASSLAQGSGNTIYF
>-|TRBJ2-1|-|TRBV19
TGTGCCAGTAGTATAGGACAGATCGGTGAGCAGTTCTTC
CASSIGQIGEQFF
>-|TRBJ2-1|-|TRBV11-3
TGTGCCAGCAGCCTGGGACAAAACAATGAGCAGTTCTTC
CASSLGQNNEQFF
>-|TRBJ2-7|TRBD1|TRBV9
TGTGCCAGCAGCGAGGGACAGGCGTACGAGCAGTACTTC
CASSEGQAYEQYF
>-|TRBJ1-5|-|TRBV6-1
TGTGTCAGCGGGCACAGCCTCAGCAATCAGCCCCAGCATTTT
CVSGHSLSNQPQHF
>-|TRBJ1-2|TRBD1|TRBV5-1
TGCGCCAGCAGCCCCCGACGGGACAGAAATGGCTACACCTTC
CASSPRRDRNGYTF
>once|TRBJ2-1|-|TRBV2
TGTGCCAGCAAAGGTGGTCGGGGGACCTACAATGAGCAGTTCTTC
CASKGGRGTYNEQFF